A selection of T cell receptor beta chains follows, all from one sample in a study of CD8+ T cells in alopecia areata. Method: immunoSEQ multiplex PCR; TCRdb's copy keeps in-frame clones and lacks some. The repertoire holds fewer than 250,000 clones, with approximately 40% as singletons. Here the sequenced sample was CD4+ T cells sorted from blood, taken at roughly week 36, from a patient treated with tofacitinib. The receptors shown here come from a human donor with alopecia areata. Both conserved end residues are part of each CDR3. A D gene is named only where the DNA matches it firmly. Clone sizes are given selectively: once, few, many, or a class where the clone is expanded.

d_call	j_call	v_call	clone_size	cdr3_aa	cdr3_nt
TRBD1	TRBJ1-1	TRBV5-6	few	CASSPRGPQNTEAFF	TGTGCCAGCAGCCCAAGGGGGCCACAGAACACTGAAGCTTTCTTT
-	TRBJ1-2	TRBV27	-	CASRGRWADYGYTF	TGTGCCAGCAGAGGGCGGTGGGCCGACTATGGCTACACCTTC
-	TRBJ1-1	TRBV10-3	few	CAISESNGDTEAFF	TGTGCCATCAGTGAGTCGAATGGTGACACTGAAGCTTTCTTT
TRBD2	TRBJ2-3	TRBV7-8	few	CASSPGTRRSTDTQYF	TGTGCCAGCAGCCCCGGGACTAGAAGAAGCACAGATACGCAGTATTTT
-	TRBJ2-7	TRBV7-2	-	CASSLERLYYEQYF	TGTGCCAGCAGCTTAGAGCGACTCTACTACGAGCAGTACTTC
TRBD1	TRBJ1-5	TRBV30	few	CAWNIGQGNQPQHF	TGTGCCTGGAACATCGGACAGGGTAATCAGCCCCAGCATTTT
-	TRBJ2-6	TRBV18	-	CASSPIGNSGANVLTF	TGTGCCAGCTCACCAATTGGGAACTCTGGGGCCAACGTCCTGACTTTC
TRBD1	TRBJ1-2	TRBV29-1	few	CSVAIGAGGFEGYTF	TGCAGCGTTGCCATTGGGGCAGGGGGCTTTGAGGGCTACACCTTC
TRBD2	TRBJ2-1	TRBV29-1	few	CSVDVAGLNSDEQFF	TGCAGCGTTGATGTAGCGGGGCTTAATAGCGATGAGCAGTTCTTC
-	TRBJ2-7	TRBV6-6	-	CASSYPRQGRSYEQYF	TGTGCCAGCAGTTACCCCCGTCAGGGGCGGTCCTACGAGCAGTACTTC
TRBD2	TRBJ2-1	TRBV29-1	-	CSVVPVAGVTYNEQFF	TGCAGCGTTGTCCCAGTAGCGGGAGTCACCTACAATGAGCAGTTCTTC
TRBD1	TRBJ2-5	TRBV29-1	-	CSVTGNHQETQYF	TGCAGCGTGACAGGGAACCACCAAGAGACCCAGTACTTC
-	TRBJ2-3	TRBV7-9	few	CASSFGGFSTDTQYF	TGTGCCAGCAGCTTTGGTGGTTTTAGCACAGATACGCAGTATTTT
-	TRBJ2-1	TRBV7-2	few	CASTHLVNEQFF	TGTGCCAGCACCCACCTAGTCAATGAGCAGTTCTTC
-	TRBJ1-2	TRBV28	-	CASTRGGSPNYGYTF	TGTGCCAGCACCCGGGGAGGGAGTCCTAACTATGGCTACACCTTC
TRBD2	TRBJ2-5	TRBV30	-	CAGRVQETQYF	TGTGCCGGGAGGGTCCAAGAGACCCAGTACTTC
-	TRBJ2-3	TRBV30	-	CAWSGTDTQYF	TGTGCCTGGAGTGGCACAGATACGCAGTATTTT
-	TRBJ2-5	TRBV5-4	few	CASSGLVSETQYF	TGTGCCAGCAGCGGGCTAGTAAGTGAGACCCAGTACTTC